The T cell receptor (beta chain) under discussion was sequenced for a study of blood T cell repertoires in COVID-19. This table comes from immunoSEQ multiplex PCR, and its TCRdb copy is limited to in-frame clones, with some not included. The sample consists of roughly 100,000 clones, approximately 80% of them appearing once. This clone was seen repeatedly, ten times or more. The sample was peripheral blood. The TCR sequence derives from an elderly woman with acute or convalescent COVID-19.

Here the CDR3 DNA reads TGTGCCAGCAGCCCCGGGACTAGCGGGACGTTCTACGAGCAGTACTTC. Translation gives CASSPGTSGTFYEQYF. The V and J genes are TRBV7-8 and TRBJ2-7; TRBD2 matches 13 bases. The V gene's germline CDR1 is SGHVS and CDR2 FQNEAQ. The CDR3 totals 16 residues. V shed 5 bases, J shed 3 bases, and the junction held 7 bases outside the gene matches.